Below, 25 T cell receptor beta chains from the same sample are listed, as sequenced in a study of blood T cells in healthy people across ages (dated by TCRdb to about 2015). To prepare the library, 5' RACE was applied. Data came from an Illumina HiSeq 2500. A second PCR of roughly 7 to 11 cycles was performed with a sample-barcoded 5' primer and a J-beta primer mix. Starting from the raw public reads, TCRdb applied fastp trimming at Q25, assembled clones with MiXCR and retained in-frame beta chains. Under each unique CDR3 protein, matching rows form one entry showing the most common genes and DNA. The sample table shows about 1.4 million distinct CDR3 sequences, and approximately 59% are seen once. Jointly, the top ten make up 6.7% of the sample. Sequenced material: blood. Source of these receptors: a young man in good health.

Regarding this clonotype: This may stem from a read error, because a much larger clone lies one nucleotide away. The V call is TRBV24-1, the J call TRBJ2-3; no definite D call. Germline V lookup: CDR1 KGHDR, CDR2 SFDVKD. The CDR3 has 14 amino acids. CDR3 amino acids: CATSGTDSTDAQYF. The CDR3 region has the DNA TGTGCCACCAGTGGAACGGATAGCACAGATGCGCAGTATTTT.

This chain connects TRBV7-2 to TRBJ2-5, with TRBD1 matching 10 bases. Germline V gene sequence: CDR1 SGHTA, CDR2 FQGNSA. Germline trimming cut 11 bases from V and 4 bases from J; bases unmatched to any gene: 7. The CDR3 runs 13 residues. The CDR3 DNA sequence: TGTGCCGTCCAGGGACAGGGGAGAGAGACCCAGTACTTC. Amino acids: CAVQGQGRETQYF.

This rearrangement joins TRBV4-1 to TRBJ2-4; D is undetermined. The V and J ends lost 1 base and 0 bases respectively, with 7 bases between them. Per germline, CDR1 MGHRA and CDR2 YSYEKL. The CDR3 loop spans 15 amino acids. The CDR3 DNA sequence: TGCGCCAGCAGCCAAGGGCCCATAGCCAAAAACATTCAGTACTTC. Translation: CASSQGPIAKNIQYF.

Here the CDR3 DNA reads TGTGCCAGCAGCTATGATCCCGCGGGGGGTTCCTACGAGCAGTACTTC. Translation: CASSYDPAGGSYEQYF. This chain joins TRBV6-2 or TRBV6-3 and TRBJ2-7; 8 positions match TRBD2. The CDR3 runs 16 residues. The trim removed 6 bases at V and 1 base at J, leaving 11 bases unmatched. CDR1 is MNHEY, CDR2 SVGEGT, per germline.

The chain employs TRBV12-3 or TRBV12-4 and TRBJ2-4; TRBD2 matches at 7 bases. V was pared by 5 bases and J by 13 bases, with 20 bases of the junction left unmatched. The CDR3 has 16 residues. CDR3 DNA sequence: TGTGCCAGCAGTAAGAGCAGTAGCGGGCGTGCCAAAGAGCAGTACTTC. As protein: CASSKSSSGRAKEQYF.

The chain uses TRBV6-1 and TRBJ1-2; 8 bases align to TRBD1. V was pared by 9 bases and J by 4 bases, with 16 bases of the junction left unmatched. Germline V gene sequence: CDR1 MNHNS, CDR2 SASEGT. The CDR3 runs 16 residues. The chain's CDR3 is CASIQGVPLLGYGYTF. The CDR3, as DNA: TGTGCCAGTATACAGGGGGTTCCCCTCCTTGGCTATGGCTACACCTTC.

A few counts support this clonotype. The chain employs TRBV7-9 and TRBJ2-6, with a tentative D call TRBD1 (6 bases). Trimming took off 3 bases at V and 0 bases at J, with 9 bases between the two ends. This CDR3 is 16 amino acids long. Looked up from germline, CDR1 is SEHNR and CDR2 is FQNEAQ (reference sequence). The CDR3 sequence: CASSLGHSSGANVLTF. The CDR3 nucleotides read TGTGCCAGCAGCTTGGGACACAGCTCTGGGGCCAACGTCCTGACTTTC.

The chain's CDR3 is CASSEAGDRARETQYF. The CDR3 coding sequence is TGTGCCAGCAGTGAAGCCGGTGACAGGGCGCGTGAGACCCAGTACTTC. The rearrangement uses TRBV6-1 and TRBJ2-7, with 7 bases matching TRBD1. The assigned J gene may be wrong: the sequence end matches TRBJ2-5 better. CDR1 MNHNS and CDR2 SASEGT come from the germline V gene. The CDR3 is 16 amino acids.

The rearrangement joins TRBV15 to TRBJ1-6, with D possibly being TRBD1 (6 bases). The CDR3 runs to 18 residues. CDR1 is LNHNV and CDR2 is YYDKDF in the germline V gene (reference sequence). Trimming took off 2 bases at V and 13 bases at J, with 27 bases between the two ends. CDR3 in DNA: TGTGCCACCAGCAGAACGTCATCGGTGGGGGCAGGGGTTCATCCCCTCCACTTT. As protein: CATSRTSSVGAGVHPLHF.

V and J are TRBV6-1 and TRBJ1-2, with TRBD1 matching over 9 bases. CDR1 and CDR2 (germline): MNHNS, SASEGT. Trimming removed 1 base from V and 2 bases from J; junction bases left unmatched: 8. The CDR3 covers 17 residues. CDR3 sequence: CASSEDRGPPINYGYTF. The CDR3 DNA sequence: TGTGCCAGCAGTGAAGACAGGGGGCCTCCCATCAACTATGGCTACACCTTC.

The chain employs TRBV7-2 and TRBJ1-2, with D tentatively TRBD1 (6 bases). Per germline, CDR1 SGHTA and CDR2 FQGNSA. The CDR3 runs 15 residues. Trimming removed 1 base at V and 7 bases at J, with 16 bases between. CDR3 loop: CASSLESQGSGGYTF. The CDR3 nucleotides are TGTGCCAGCAGCTTAGAATCTCAGGGGTCCGGTGGCTACACCTTC.

In the case of this clonotype: A read error may produce the germline difference seen at one junction end. This rearrangement joins TRBV4-2 to TRBJ2-7; weak D call: TRBD2 (7 bases). This CDR3 has 16 amino acids. The V gene's germline CDR1 is LGHNA and CDR2 YNFKEQ. The CDR3 coding sequence is TGTGCCAGCAGCCAAGATGCTGCGGGGGCGTGGGACGAGCAGTACTTT. It codes for CASSQDAAGAWDEQYF.

A few counts support this clonotype. V is TRBV5-1 and J is TRBJ2-5; TRBD1 matches 7 bases. The end of the DNA fits TRBJ2-7 better, so the J call may be wrong. Germline V gives CDR1 SGHRS, CDR2 YFSETQ. This CDR3 is 15 amino acids long. CDR3 region: CASSLRGQLNYEQYF. CDR3 in DNA: TGCGCCAGCAGCTTGAGGGGACAGCTTAACTACGAGCAGTACTTC.

This clonotype was seen many times. An end of the junction does not agree with germline; a read error may underlie this. The genes are TRBV5-1 and TRBJ2-7; 7 bases are a match to TRBD1. The CDR3 has 13 residues. The germline gives CDR1 SGHRS, CDR2 YFSETQ. In DNA form, the CDR3 reads TGTGCCAGCAGTTACGGGACAGCCTACGAGCAGTACTTC. It codes for CASSYGTAYEQYF.

The CDR3 loop reads CSAPPHPGGISYNEQFF. CDR3 in DNA: TGCAGCGCCCCTCCCCATCCCGGAGGTATCTCCTACAATGAGCAGTTCTTC. The V call is TRBV29-1, the J call TRBJ2-1; a possible D gene is TRBD2 (5 bases). Between the trimmed V and J ends, which lost 7 bases and 0 bases, there was a span of 22 bases. CDR3 length: 17 residues. The germline gives CDR1 SQVTM, CDR2 ANQGSEA.

The chain combines TRBV6-6 with TRBJ2-7; D may be TRBD1 (5 bases). V lost 7 bases to trimming and J lost 3 bases, with 13 bases between them. This CDR3 contains 13 residues. CDR1 and CDR2 from the germline V gene are MNHNY and SVGAGI (reference sequence). This CDR3 reads CASTPDKSYEQYF. Here the CDR3 DNA reads TGTGCCAGCACCCCGGACAAGAGCTACGAGCAGTACTTC.

The chain uses TRBV6-1 and TRBJ1-1; D is possibly TRBD1 (5 bases). Germline loops: CDR1 MNHNS, CDR2 SASEGT. V was shortened by 4 bases and J by 5 bases, with 11 bases between the two germline ends. The CDR3 sequence is 13 residues long. The CDR3 DNA sequence: TGTGCCAGCAGTGCCAGGGACTGGACTGAAGCTTTCTTT. Protein product: CASSARDWTEAFF.

The chain has TRBV4-1 and TRBJ2-5; 11 positions agree with TRBD2. V lost 4 bases to trimming and J lost 5 bases; unmatched junction nucleotides: 18. There are 19 residues in the CDR3. Germline CDR1 and CDR2: MGHRA and YSYEKL. The CDR3 here is CASSLRRIAGGPAVETQYF. The DNA for the CDR3 is TGCGCCAGCAGCCTGAGACGGATAGCGGGGGGGCCGGCTGTTGAGACCCAGTACTTC.

The rearrangement links TRBV9 to TRBJ2-1; 7 bases fit TRBD1. Germline CDR1 and CDR2: SGDLS and YYNGEE. The CDR3 covers 13 residues. V trimming: 3 bases; J trimming: 9 bases; junction bases outside the gene matches: 6. The CDR3 DNA follows: TGTGCCAGCAGCGCGATTCGGGACAGTGAGCAGTTCTTC. This sequence encodes CASSAIRDSEQFF.

This clonotype was counted once. J is TRBJ1-6 and V is TRBV7-2; TRBD1 might be the D (5 bases). Trimming stripped 1 base from V and 8 bases from J, with 12 bases between. Germline V lookup: CDR1 SGHTA, CDR2 FQGNSA. This CDR3 region has 15 residues. Here the CDR3 reads CASSLVPGRYSPLHF. CDR3 DNA sequence: TGTGCCAGCAGCTTAGTCCCAGGGAGGTATTCACCCCTCCACTTT.

There are a few counts of this clonotype. V gene TRBV18 combines with J gene TRBJ2-1; maybe TRBD1 (6 bases). Germline CDR1 reads KGHSH; CDR2 reads LQKENI. V dropped 3 bases and J dropped 10 bases, with 13 bases sitting between them. The CDR3 is made up of 13 amino acids. The CDR3 bases are TGTGCCAGCTCACCGCTCAGGGACACCGAGCAGTTCTTC. Residues: CASSPLRDTEQFF.

The chain has TRBV19 and TRBJ2-4, with TRBD1 matching 7 bases. Germline V gene sequence: CDR1 LNHDA, CDR2 SQIVND (reference sequence). Trimming took 1 base from V and 12 from J; bases not matched to a gene: 6. This CDR3 comprises 13 residues. For the CDR3, the DNA is TGTGCCAGTAGTATAGCGACAGGGAAACCTCAGTACTTC. It is translated as CASSIATGKPQYF.

V and J are TRBV20-1 and TRBJ2-5; 8 bases agree with TRBD1. V lost 0 bases and J lost 4; bases outside the gene matches: 10. Looked up from germline, CDR1 is DFQATT and CDR2 is SNEGSKA (reference sequence). The CDR3 has 16 residues. The CDR3 DNA sequence: TGCAGTGCTAGAGATCTGCAGGGGGCGTTTTTAGAGACCCAGTACTTC. Protein product: CSARDLQGAFLETQYF.

The genes are TRBV6-5 and TRBJ2-5; D gene uncertain. Germline V gene lookup returns CDR1 MNHEY and CDR2 SVGAGI. V dropped 0 bases and J dropped 3 bases, with 8 bases sitting between them. The CDR3 spans 14 residues. The CDR3 loop reads CASSYSNGKETQYF. The CDR3 DNA reads TGTGCCAGCAGTTACTCGAACGGTAAAGAGACCCAGTACTTC.

This clonotype was observed once. V is TRBV9 and J is TRBJ2-5; 9 nucleotides agree with TRBD2. Germline assignment: CDR1 SGDLS and CDR2 YYNGEE. Losses at the gene ends were 0 bases for V and 4 bases for J; bases not matched to a gene: 7. The CDR3 runs to 16 residues. The CDR3 spells CASSVVGSGRSETQYF. The DNA of the CDR3 is TGTGCCAGCAGCGTAGTGGGTAGCGGGAGATCAGAGACCCAGTACTTC.